A single sample is the source of the 27 T cell receptor beta chains below, sequenced in a study of T-cell reconstitution after alpha-beta-depleted transplantation in children. Unique molecular identifiers tagged the TCRbeta library. TCRdb fed the PCR reads into MiXCR, producing one record per CDR3 protein. The data contain over 550,000 distinct CDR3 sequences, roughly 10% of them singletons. The material was PBMCs from the stem cell graft donor, obtained from the stem cell graft. The source is a human donor who donated a stem cell graft to a child with acute myeloid leukemia.

This clonotype showed up many times. Written as DNA, the CDR3 is TGCGCCAGCAGCTTAACAGCCGTCCGGGAGACCCAGTACTTC. It translates to CASSLTAVRETQYF. V gene TRBV5-1 combines with J gene TRBJ2-5; no reliable D call. The CDR3 extends over 14 amino acids. CDR1 and CDR2 (germline): SGHRS, YFSETQ. V lost 2 bases to trimming and J lost 5 bases, with 13 bases between them.

This clonotype was seen repeatedly, ten times or more. The V call is TRBV20-1, the J call TRBJ1-1; the D gene is possibly TRBD1 (5 bases). The CDR3 runs to 13 residues. Trimming left V 2 bases short and J 7 bases short, with 14 bases between. The V gene's germline CDR1 is DFQATT and CDR2 SNEGSKA (reference sequence). Here the CDR3 reads CSARIRGKGEAFF. The CDR3 bases are TGCAGTGCTAGAATACGGGGGAAAGGTGAAGCTTTCTTT.

This clonotype showed up just a few times. V and J are TRBV20-1 and TRBJ2-6, with TRBD2 matching over 10 bases. Germline CDR1 and CDR2: DFQATT and SNEGSKA (reference sequence). The CDR3 consists of 19 residues. The V and J ends lost 3 bases and 2 bases, in that order; junction bases with no gene match: 13. The CDR3 sequence is CSARTSGSGLGPGANVLTF. Written as DNA, the CDR3 is TGCAGTGCTAGGACTAGCGGGTCCGGGCTAGGTCCTGGGGCCAACGTCCTGACTTTC.

In this sample, this clonotype turned up a few times. The V and J genes are TRBV7-9 and TRBJ2-7, with 9 bases matching TRBD1. The CDR3 length is 16 residues. Germline CDR1 and CDR2: SEHNR and FQNEAQ (reference sequence). V shed 7 bases and J 0 bases; nucleotides not matched to a gene: 10. In DNA, the CDR3 is TGTGCCAGCACCATTGCCGGGACAGGGAGCTCCTACGAGCAGTACTTC. The encoded protein is CASTIAGTGSSYEQYF.

The chain uses TRBV30 and TRBJ1-2; 7 positions agree with TRBD1. The germline gives CDR1 GTSNPN, CDR2 SVGIG (reference sequence). This CDR3 is 13 amino acids long. J lost 8 bases, V lost 1 base, and 7 bases had no gene match. CDR3 nucleotides: TGTGCCTGGAGTGAACAGGGGAGCATCGGCTACACCTTC. It is translated as CAWSEQGSIGYTF.

V and J are TRBV7-9 and TRBJ2-7, with D perhaps assigned TRBD1 or TRBD2 (5 bases each). CDR3 length: 15 residues. V shed 5 bases and J shed 3 bases, with 17 bases lying between them. CDR1 and CDR2 from the germline V gene are SEHNR and FQNEAQ (reference sequence). The CDR3 region is CASSPYTGRLYEQYF. The CDR3 region has the DNA TGTGCCAGCAGCCCCTACACGGGACGGCTCTACGAGCAGTACTTC.

The chain links TRBV12-3 or TRBV12-4 to TRBJ2-1; TRBD1 matches at 12 bases. The trim removed 4 bases at V and 7 bases at J, leaving 5 bases unmatched. The CDR3 length is 15 residues. The DNA of the CDR3 is TGTGCCAGCAGTTCGGGACAGGGGGCGCGGAATGAGCAGTTCTTC. This gives the protein CASSSGQGARNEQFF.

In its sample, this clonotype was seen many times. The rearrangement links TRBV3-1 to TRBJ2-7; maybe TRBD1 (6 bases). Germline-derived CDR1 and CDR2 are LGHDT and YNNKEL (reference sequence). The CDR3 runs 14 residues. V was cut by 6 bases and J by 6 bases, with 18 bases left in between. The CDR3 region has the DNA TGTGCCAGCAGAAGGGGGTCACGGGGCGGCGAGCAGTACTTC. Translating it yields CASRRGSRGGEQYF.

The CDR3 region has the DNA TGTGCCACCGACACTAAGGCCGGGGAGCTGTTTTTT. This gives the protein CATDTKAGELFF. V is TRBV19 and J is TRBJ2-2; no definite D call. Trimming took 10 bases from V and 6 from J, leaving 12 bases between them. The CDR3 covers 12 residues. Germline V CDR1 and CDR2: LNHDA, SQIVND (reference sequence).

The V and J genes are TRBV25-1 and TRBJ2-7; 7 bases match TRBD1. V trimming: 6 bases; J trimming: 9 bases; junction bases outside the gene matches: 20. CDR3 length: 16 amino acids. Germline V gene lookup returns CDR1 MGHDK and CDR2 SYGVNS. The CDR3 bases are TGTGCCAGCAGGCCAACGGATCACAGGGGAACATCGGGGCAGTACTTC. Translated: CASRPTDHRGTSGQYF.

This clonotype has only a few counts. The chain couples TRBV3-1 to TRBJ2-4, with D possibly matching TRBD1 (5 bases). The CDR3 spans 14 residues. Per germline, CDR1 LGHDT and CDR2 YNNKEL (reference sequence). V was cut by 4 bases and J by 12 bases, with 19 bases left in between. The CDR3 region has the DNA TGTGCCAGCAGCCCCTCCAGGCCAGGGAATTATCAGTACTTC. It yields the protein CASSPSRPGNYQYF.

Only a few counts were recorded for this clonotype. The CDR3 region is CASSVEQLYGELFF. CDR3 nucleotides: TGTGCCAGCAGCGTAGAACAGCTATACGGGGAGCTGTTTTTT. The chain links TRBV9 to TRBJ2-2; D remains ambiguous. The germline CDR1 and CDR2 sequences are SGDLS and YYNGEE. The CDR3 runs 14 residues. Trimming stripped 0 bases from V and 7 bases from J, with 10 bases between.

Many counts were recorded for this clonotype. The J gene is TRBJ1-1, the V gene TRBV6-2 or TRBV6-3; D not certain. There are 14 residues in the CDR3. Trimming stripped 0 bases from V and 4 bases from J, with 9 bases between. The germline V gene encodes CDR1 MNHEY and CDR2 SVGEGT. CDR3 nucleotides: TGTGCCAGCAGTTACTCGAAATTGGGCACTGAAGCTTTCTTT. It specifies CASSYSKLGTEAFF.

The chain uses TRBV6-1 and TRBJ2-5; 10 nucleotides match TRBD2. CDR3 length: 15 amino acids. The V gene's germline CDR1 is MNHNS and CDR2 SASEGT. Trimming at V came to 6 bases and at J to 5 bases, leaving 9 bases not matched to a gene. CDR3 protein: CASRPKAGGRETQYF. CDR3 sequence (DNA): TGTGCCAGCAGACCGAAAGCGGGAGGGCGGGAGACCCAGTACTTC.

The rearrangement links TRBV7-3 to TRBJ2-1; 8 bases are a match to TRBD2. This CDR3 contains 19 residues. Trimming cost V 1 base and J 4 bases; bases outside gene matches: 15. Germline CDR1 is SGHTA and CDR2 is FQGTGA. DNA for the CDR3: TGTGCCAGCAGCTTAATCGCGCTAGCGGGTCACTCAATTTACAATGAGCAGTTCTTC. This encodes CASSLIALAGHSIYNEQFF.

The chain uses TRBV28 and TRBJ2-5; 11 positions match TRBD2. Germline V gene lookup returns CDR1 MDHEN and CDR2 SYDVKM. V lost 5 bases and J lost 6; bases outside the gene matches: 5. CDR3 size: 14 residues. CDR3 in amino acids: CASSRLAGRKTQYF. The DNA of the CDR3 is TGTGCCAGCAGTCGACTAGCGGGAAGGAAGACCCAGTACTTC.

On this clonotype itself: This sequence may be a read error, since a much larger clone differs from it by one base. The V and J genes are TRBV20-1 and TRBJ2-1; maybe TRBD1 (5 bases). The CDR3 consists of 11 residues. Looked up from germline, CDR1 is DFQATT and CDR2 is SNEGSKA (reference sequence). V lost 4 bases and J 8 bases, leaving 9 bases between the germline ends. DNA for the CDR3: TGCAGTGCTACAGGGTGGGATGAGCAGTTCTTC. Its translation is CSATGWDEQFF.

The CDR3 protein is CASSLKTSGQETQYF. CDR3 in DNA: TGTGCCAGCAGCTTAAAGACTAGCGGCCAAGAGACCCAGTACTTC. The V and J genes are TRBV7-3 and TRBJ2-5, with TRBD2 matching 9 bases. CDR3 size: 15 residues. V gave up 1 base and J gave up 1 base; unmatched junction bases: 1. Germline CDR1 and CDR2: SGHTA and FQGTGA.

This clonotype occurred many times. This chain links TRBV20-1 with TRBJ2-5; the match to TRBD2 covers 13 bases. Germline V gives CDR1 DFQATT, CDR2 SNEGSKA (reference sequence). The CDR3 totals 14 residues. Unmatched junction bases numbered 6, after V lost 6 bases and J lost 5 bases. The CDR3 spells CSAELAGGKETQYF. The DNA of the CDR3 is TGCAGTGCCGAACTAGCGGGAGGGAAGGAGACCCAGTACTTC.

There are a few counts of this clonotype. V and J are TRBV20-1 and TRBJ2-2; 7 positions match TRBD2. Germline V gives CDR1 DFQATT, CDR2 SNEGSKA (reference sequence). The V gene end was trimmed by 0 bases and the J gene end by 6 bases; junction bases not matched to a gene: 16. This CDR3 region has 18 residues. The CDR3 nucleotides are TGCAGTGCTAGAGATCGAGTCCTAGCGGCAGTGGGGGCCGGGGAGCTGTTTTTT. Protein: CSARDRVLAAVGAGELFF.

The chain couples TRBV5-1 to TRBJ2-7; 7 bases fit TRBD2. The V gene's germline CDR1 is SGHRS and CDR2 YFSETQ. The CDR3 sequence is 14 residues long. V shed 2 bases, J shed 3 bases, and the junction held 5 bases outside the gene matches. The CDR3 DNA reads as TGCGCCAGCAGCTTTGGGGCGGGGGACTACGAGCAGTACTTC. As protein: CASSFGAGDYEQYF.

The CDR3 region has the DNA TGTGCCAGCAGTTTCTACGATACGCAGTATTTT. This gives the protein CASSFYDTQYF. The rearrangement links TRBV12-3 or TRBV12-4 to TRBJ2-3; the D is unclear. The CDR3 length is 11 residues. With 3 bases removed from V and 6 bases from J, the gap between germline ends came to 4 bases.

This chain joins TRBV6-5 and TRBJ2-5, with D tentatively TRBD2 (5 bases). V lost 2 bases and J 5 bases, leaving 9 bases between the germline ends. This CDR3 region has 13 residues. The germline V gene encodes CDR1 MNHEY and CDR2 SVGAGI. In DNA, the CDR3 is TGTGCCAGCAGTTACGGGAGCGAGGAGACCCAGTACTTC. As protein: CASSYGSEETQYF.

This clonotype was observed a few times. V gene TRBV5-1 combines with J gene TRBJ2-7; the match to TRBD2 covers 8 bases. Germline CDR1 reads SGHRS; CDR2 reads YFSETQ. J lost 4 bases, V lost 1 base, and 10 bases had no gene match. This CDR3 contains 16 residues. In DNA form, the CDR3 reads TGCGCCAGCAGCTTGTCCCAAGCGGGAGAGATTTACGAGCAGTACTTC. Its translation: CASSLSQAGEIYEQYF.

This chain uses TRBV29-1 with TRBJ2-1, with 15 bases matching TRBD2. The junction had 11 bases not matched to a gene; V was cut back by 4 bases and J by 10 bases. Germline-derived CDR1 and CDR2 are SQVTM and ANQGSEA. This CDR3 has 16 amino acids. The CDR3 loop reads CSVALTGLAGGGEQFF. The CDR3 DNA reads TGCAGCGTTGCGCTGACGGGACTAGCGGGAGGCGGAGAGCAGTTCTTC.

The rearrangement links TRBV29-1 to TRBJ2-7; a possible D gene is TRBD1 (5 bases). The CDR3 covers 12 residues. Between the trimmed V and J ends, which lost 6 bases and 3 bases, there was a span of 12 bases. The germline gives CDR1 SQVTM, CDR2 ANQGSEA. Written as DNA, the CDR3 is TGCAGCGTGGACGCAGGGAACTACGAGCAGTACTTC. It yields the protein CSVDAGNYEQYF.

This clonotype appeared a few times. This sequence joins TRBV11-2 and TRBJ2-1, with 11 nucleotides matching TRBD2. Germline V gives CDR1 SGHAT, CDR2 FQNNGV. This CDR3 comprises 13 residues. V shed 5 bases, J shed 12 bases, and the junction held 6 bases outside the gene matches. The CDR3 DNA reads TGTGCCAGCAGCGCTACTAGCGGGAGACTGCAGTTCTTC. It translates to CASSATSGRLQFF.